Sequencing of this T cell receptor beta chain was carried out in a study of shared clonotypes between healthy human individuals. Clones were read by immunoSEQ multiplex PCR, and TCRdb kept only the in-frame ones, dropping some. The data contain more than 500,000 clones, roughly 95% of them singletons. Per germline, CDR1 MNHNS and CDR2 SASEGT. V lost 4 bases and J 7 bases, leaving 23 bases between the germline ends. The CDR3 consists of 16 residues. The sequenced sample consisted of naive CD4+ T cells sorted from blood. The subset: CD45RA+ positively selected. This chain links TRBV6-1 with TRBJ2-7; perhaps TRBD2 as D (5 bases). This TCR was sampled from a woman under 40 in good health. Here the CDR3 DNA reads TGTGCCAGCAGTGTGTTGGAGGAAGTCAGGACTTCAGAGCAGTACTTC. Its translation: CASSVLEEVRTSEQYF.